The source of this T cell receptor (beta chain) is a study of early T cells in non-severe SARS-CoV-2 infection (dated by TCRdb to 2020 to 2023). Regarding the complete study: Because TCR sequencing was done on bulk RNA from unsorted whole blood, the alpha and beta chains could not be paired. Paper-wide results and their limitations: VDJdb matching was skewed toward anti-spike CD8 responses, so virus-specific expansions were likely underestimated and private and CD4 specificities were missed.

This clonotype has more than one count but fewer than ten. No antigen is known for it. No base qualities exist here, and no much larger clone lies one base off it. From the germline V gene, CDR1 is LGHNA and CDR2 is YSLEER. At the junction V is shortened by 1 base and J by 2 bases; bases outside the gene matches: 1. Reading from cysteine to phenylalanine, the CDR3 counts 14 amino acids. The only DNA kept is the CDR3, 42 bases in frame from the first base. Libraries were prepared through 5' RACE. These reads were obtained on a NextSeq 500. To correct for sequencing error and PCR bias, the TCR library protocol tagged individual cDNA molecules with unique molecular identifiers. Both TCR alpha and beta chains were sequenced, and tight co-correlation was observed between alpha and beta sequence abundances in each sample. As for the original processing: Decombinator V4 was used to annotate TCR sequences for V gene, J gene and CDR3. Expanded TCRs were defined as changing significantly between any two time points under a Poisson model with p below 0.0001. TCR abundances were normalised to the total number of TCRs sequenced in each sample and reported as counts per million. TRAV1-2 paired with TRAJ12, TRAJ20 or TRAJ33 defined MAIT TCRs, while TRAV10 paired with TRAJ18 defined iNKT TCRs. VDJdb, accessed 1 November 2021, was searched for CMV, EBV and SARS-CoV-2 annotated TCRs, excluding TCRs annotated for multiple antigens. TCRdb redid the processing of the public reads, applying fastp at Q25 and MiXCR, and retained in-frame beta chains. Rows with a matching CDR3 protein are joined into one entry that keeps the most common DNA and genes. TCRdb, not the authors, supplied the V and J calls. Across this sample there are 80,000 to 95,000 distinct CDR3 sequences, with about an eighth seen only once. About 1.4% of the sample is taken by the ten largest.

The study was a case-control design nested within a healthcare worker cohort in London, UK, with weekly nasopharyngeal swab PCR tests and blood sampling. Healthcare workers were recruited between 23 and 31 March 2020, during the week of the UK lockdown, and were followed weekly for up to 16 weeks. This receptor was identified in an adult who was a healthcare worker with PCR-confirmed SARS-CoV-2 infection or an uninfected control (not recorded which). Here the chain combines TRBV4-3 and TRBJ1-2; 7 of the junction bases match TRBD1. The sample taken for sequencing was whole blood. The CDR3 in this case is CASSQAQGNYGYTF. The DNA sequence reads TGCGCCAGCAGCCAAGCACAGGGGAACTATGGCTACACCTTC.